This entry describes one TCR beta chain. Mismatch with germline at one junction end may stem from a read error. The data are from a study of tumor-infiltrating lymphocytes in primary liver carcinoma. About the research overall: The study reported T1-T3 N0M0 tumors spanning 4.2 to 10 cm.

The tissue used was unsorted bulk material of about 19-34 mg. RNA and DNA were co-extracted from it with the AllPrep DNA/RNA mini kit. Every patient had chronic HBV infection and was treatment-naive. Every single tumor sample held over 85% viable tumor cells. This CDR3 is built from 17 residues. Per germline, CDR1 SGHDT and CDR2 YYEEEE. With around 520 ng total RNA as template and a constant-region primer, TCR beta cDNA was made. Three nested multiplex PCR rounds of slightly modified ARM-PCR generated TCR beta libraries. Two initial PCR rounds of around 10 cycles each paired TRBV1-TRBV30 forward primers with a C-beta reverse primer. TCRdb reanalysed the multiplex PCR reads using MiXCR and keeps one entry per CDR3 protein. The table shows 75,000 to 90,000 distinct CDR3 sequences, with 72% occurring only once.

The V gene is TRBV5-6, the J gene TRBJ2-1, with 7 bases aligning to TRBD1. This sequence was found in a man in his forties or fifties with primary liver carcinoma and hepatitis B virus infection. Sequencing was done on a sample of liver tumor tissue from sampling region 1. Subset denoted: tumor region T1, superior pole. The chain's CDR3 is CASSSWDSPSSYNEQFF. As DNA, the CDR3 is TGTGCCAGCAGCTCATGGGACAGCCCCAGCTCCTACAATGAGCAATTCTTC. Full variable domain (rest looked up from reference TRBV5-6 and TRBJ2-1): DAGVTQSPTHLIKTRGQQVTLRCSPKSGHDTVSWYQQALGQGPQFIFQYYEEEERQRGNFPDRFSGHQFPNYSSELNVNALLLGDSALYLCASSSWDSPSSYNEQFFGPGTRLTVL.